This T cell receptor beta chain originates from a study of blood T cell repertoires in COVID-19. Profiling relied on immunoSEQ multiplex PCR, and the TCRdb table lists in-frame clones only, not all of them. The sample comprises around 100,000 clones, 75% to 90% of which are singletons, and about 13% rests with the top ten. The CDR3 runs to 16 residues. Trimming at V came to 5 bases and at J to 3 bases, leaving 10 bases not matched to a gene. The germline V gene has CDR1 SNHLY and CDR2 FYNNEI. Input material: peripheral blood. The rearrangement links TRBV2 to TRBJ2-3, with 8 bases identical to TRBD2. This clonotype was sampled from a human donor in a cohort sampled during active COVID-19. As DNA, the CDR3 is TGTGCCAGCAGTATCACCGGGACTAGTCGAACAGATACGCAGTATTTT. This encodes CASSITGTSRTDTQYF. The full variable domain, completed using reference TRBV2 and TRBJ2-3, is EPEVTQTPSHQVTQMGQEVILRCVPISNHLYFYWYRQILGQKVEFLVSFYNNEISEKSEIFDDQFSVERPDGSNFTLKIRSTKLEDSAMYFCASSITGTSRTDTQYFGPGTRLTVL.